The 28 T cell receptor beta chains in this list originate from one sample, sequenced in a study of vaccination and CD4 T cells after COVID-19. These TCRs are of unknown antigen specificity. Treatment indicated: 10-day PBMC culture with coronavirus spike peptide pools or control peptides (ViraFEST assay). Sequencing of the DNA from cultured CD4+ T cells was carried out with the Oncomine TCR Beta short-read assay. TCRdb itself ran the PCR reads through MiXCR, one entry per CDR3 protein. The table has about 26,000 distinct CDR3 sequences, about 50% seen once; the top ten hold 25% to 30%. The specimen was CD4+ T cells from blood, cultured in vitro, collected before SARS-CoV-2 vaccination. These receptor sequences come from a human donor who received a COVID-19 vaccine.

The J gene is TRBJ2-2, the V gene TRBV7-8, with a tentative D call TRBD2 (6 bases). CDR3 length: 14 residues. The V and J ends lost 1 base and 5 bases respectively, with 8 bases between them. Per germline, CDR1 SGHVS and CDR2 FQNEAQ. CDR3 protein: CASSLVRGTGELFF. In DNA, the CDR3 is TGTGCCAGCAGCTTAGTGCGGGGTACCGGGGAGCTGTTTTTT.

This clonotype occurred a few times. CDR3 sequence: CASSPRRGNNEQFF. The CDR3 DNA follows: TGTGCCAGCAGTCCCCGCCGGGGGAACAATGAGCAGTTCTTC. This chain uses TRBV12-3 or TRBV12-4 with TRBJ2-1, with D perhaps matching TRBD2 (6 bases). The CDR3 runs to 14 residues. Trimming removed 5 bases at V and 5 bases at J, with 13 bases between.

This clonotype was observed a few times. The rearrangement links TRBV12-3 or TRBV12-4 to TRBJ1-1, with 9 bases fitting TRBD1. V lost 5 bases, J lost 7 bases, and 5 bases stayed unmatched. The CDR3 length is 13 residues. The CDR3 here is CASSHRGPGEAFF. CDR3 DNA: TGTGCCAGCAGTCACAGGGGGCCGGGTGAAGCTTTCTTT.

This clonotype was observed a single time. CDR3 bases: TGTGCCAGCAGCCCCTCTAGCGGGGGGGTATACAATGAGCAGTTCTTC. Translated, it gives CASSPSSGGVYNEQFF. The chain joins TRBV7-2 to TRBJ2-1; TRBD2 matches at 12 bases. Germline V gene lookup returns CDR1 SGHTA and CDR2 FQGNSA. The CDR3 runs to 16 residues. Trimming removed 5 bases from V and 4 bases from J; junction bases left unmatched: 6.

The CDR3 is CASGSTSDGEISTDTQYF. The CDR3 DNA reads TGTGCTAGTGGTTCCACGAGTGACGGGGAAATTAGCACAGATACGCAGTATTTT. The chain is built from TRBV12-5 and TRBJ2-3; D possibly corresponds to TRBD2 (5 bases). The CDR3 extends over 18 amino acids. Deletions cut 4 bases from V and 0 bases from J, with 20 bases between. CDR1 is LGHNT and CDR2 is FRNRAP in the germline V gene.

This clonotype was seen a handful of times. The CDR3 reads CATGMVSQGNAEKLFF. CDR3 nucleotide sequence: TGTGCCACCGGTATGGTTAGTCAGGGCAATGCTGAAAAACTGTTTTTT. The V call is TRBV24-1, the J call TRBJ1-4, with D perhaps TRBD1 (5 bases). Germline CDR1 is KGHDR and CDR2 is SFDVKD. V was shortened by 9 bases and J by 7 bases, with 23 bases between the two germline ends. CDR3 size: 16 residues.

CDR3 DNA: TGTGCCAGCAGTGAAATGTGGGGGACAGGGAGGCCCTACGAGCAGTACTTC. It is translated as CASSEMWGTGRPYEQYF. The genes are TRBV6-1 and TRBJ2-7; 9 nucleotides match TRBD1. Per the germline V gene, CDR1 is MNHNS and CDR2 is SASEGT. The CDR3 spans 17 residues. V lost 2 bases, J lost 2 bases, and 10 bases stayed unmatched.

This chain uses TRBV6-1 with TRBJ2-2, with 10 nucleotides matching TRBD1. The germline V gene has CDR1 MNHNS and CDR2 SASEGT. The CDR3 is 17 amino acids. J gave up 5 bases and V 2 bases, and 8 bases lay outside the gene matches. CDR3 sequence (DNA): TGTGCCAGCAGTGAATATTTCGGGACAGGGGTGACCGGGGAGCTGTTTTTT. Its translation is CASSEYFGTGVTGELFF.

The chain employs TRBV19 and TRBJ1-3; D is ambiguous. The CDR3 covers 18 residues. Deletions cut 3 bases from V and 0 bases from J, with 18 bases between. Germline V gene data show CDR1 as LNHDA and CDR2 as SQIVND (reference sequence). The CDR3 reads CASSMRSGSSSSGNTIYF. CDR3 bases: TGTGCCAGTAGTATGAGGTCGGGCAGCTCGAGCTCTGGAAACACCATATATTTT.

This clonotype was counted a few times. The chain joins TRBV15 to TRBJ2-3; 7 nucleotides align to TRBD2. The CDR3 spans 18 residues. Germline values: CDR1 LNHNV, CDR2 YYDKDF (reference sequence). The V and J ends lost 0 bases and 0 bases, in that order; junction bases with no gene match: 9. The CDR3 DNA reads as TGTGCCACCAGCAGAGAGGGGGGGACGAGCGCGAGCACAGATACGCAGTATTTT. Translating gives CATSREGGTSASTDTQYF.

This rearrangement joins TRBV7-8 to TRBJ1-2; D gene uncertain. Trimming took 5 bases from V and 5 from J, leaving 15 bases between them. This CDR3 has 14 amino acids. CDR1 and CDR2 from the germline V gene are SGHVS and FQNEAQ. Written as DNA, the CDR3 is TGTGCCAGCAGCCCGTGGGCCAAGACTTATGGCTACACCTTC. This translates into CASSPWAKTYGYTF.

This chain uses TRBV5-3 with TRBJ1-2; tentatively, D is TRBD1 (6 bases). TRBV5-3 is classed as an ORF, of uncertain function. The CDR3 spans 16 residues. V lost 8 bases and J 6 bases, leaving 26 bases between the germline ends. The DNA of the CDR3 is TGTGCCAGCAACAAAATACAGGGTAGTAGACGTCATGGCTACACCTTC. Its protein product is CASNKIQGSRRHGYTF.

The rearrangement links TRBV7-3 to TRBJ2-5, with no clear D. V was trimmed by 2 bases and J by 2 bases, leaving 9 bases between them. This CDR3 has 14 residues. Germline V lookup: CDR1 SGHTA, CDR2 FQGTGA. CDR3 DNA sequence: TGTGCCAGCAGCTTATCAGGCCGTCAAGAGACCCAGTACTTC. Encoded protein: CASSLSGRQETQYF.

V usage is TRBV20-1 and J usage is TRBJ1-5; no definite D call. The CDR3 is 15 amino acids. Per germline, CDR1 DFQATT and CDR2 SNEGSKA (reference sequence). With 0 bases removed from V and 1 base from J, the gap between germline ends came to 10 bases. CDR3: CSARENGVSNQPQHF. The CDR3 DNA follows: TGCAGTGCTAGAGAAAATGGGGTCAGCAATCAGCCCCAGCATTTT.

This clonotype occurred a few times. V is TRBV19 and J is TRBJ1-5; D is ambiguous. Germline V gene lookup returns CDR1 LNHDA and CDR2 SQIVND (reference sequence). V was clipped by 1 base and J by 2 bases, with 6 bases between them. This CDR3 is built from 14 residues. This CDR3 is CASSIGQRNQPQHF. DNA of the CDR3: TGTGCCAGTAGTATAGGGCAGCGCAATCAGCCCCAGCATTTT. Variable domain in full (rest from reference TRBV19 and TRBJ1-5): DGGITQSPKYLFRKEGQNVTLSCEQNLNHDAMYWYRQDPGQGLRLIYYSQIVNDFQKGDIAEGYSVSREKKESFPLTVTSAQKNPTAFYLCASSIGQRNQPQHFGDGTRLSIL.

The sample holds a few counts of this clonotype. The chain is built from TRBV7-2 and TRBJ2-7; D assignment may be TRBD1 or TRBD2 (5 bases each). V lost 7 bases and J lost 3, with 13 bases in between. This CDR3 has 13 amino acids. Germline CDR1 and CDR2: SGHTA and FQGNSA. CDR3 loop: CASNPLGGYEQYF. For the CDR3, the DNA is TGTGCCAGCAACCCCCTTGGGGGCTACGAGCAGTACTTC. The entire variable domain, with the rest obtained from reference TRBV7-2 and TRBJ2-7, is as follows: GAGVSQSPSNKVTEKGKDVELRCDPISGHTALYWYRQSLGQGLEFLIYFQGNSAPDKSGLPSDRFSAERTGGSVSTLTIQRTQQEDSAVYLCASNPLGGYEQYFGPGTRLTVT.

The chain employs TRBV7-2 and TRBJ2-2; 9 bases are shared with TRBD1. Germline values: CDR1 SGHTA, CDR2 FQGNSA. Germline trimming cut 8 bases from V and 6 bases from J; bases unmatched to any gene: 13. CDR3 length: 16 amino acids. The CDR3: CASSFGPTGGPGELFF. The CDR3 DNA reads TGTGCCAGCTCCTTTGGCCCAACAGGGGGCCCCGGGGAGCTGTTTTTT. Combining the CDR3 with reference TRBV7-2 and TRBJ2-2 gives the whole variable domain GAGVSQSPSNKVTEKGKDVELRCDPISGHTALYWYRQSLGQGLEFLIYFQGNSAPDKSGLPSDRFSAERTGGSVSTLTIQRTQQEDSAVYLCASSFGPTGGPGELFFGEGSRLTVL.

The CDR3 coding sequence is TGTGCCAGTACCTATACAGGGGAGGGTAATCAGCCCCAGCATTTT. It translates to CASTYTGEGNQPQHF. The chain employs TRBV19 and TRBJ1-5, with 7 bases fitting TRBD1. This CDR3 contains 15 residues. After removal of 7 bases from V and 4 bases from J, the junction contained 10 bases not matched to a gene. The germline V gene has CDR1 LNHDA and CDR2 SQIVND (reference sequence).

This clonotype was recorded once. The V and J genes are TRBV10-3 and TRBJ1-2; D gene uncertain. Germline V CDR1 and CDR2: ENHRY, SYGVKD. Trimming left V 3 bases short and J 2 bases short, with 10 bases between. There are 14 residues in the CDR3. The CDR3 nucleotides are TGTGCCATCAGTGAAGGAGACAACAACTATGGCTACACCTTC. This sequence encodes CAISEGDNNYGYTF.

The table lists this clonotype with a few counts. The V and J genes are TRBV7-3 and TRBJ1-1; 8 positions agree with TRBD1. V shed 4 bases, J shed 5 bases, and the junction held 9 bases outside the gene matches. The CDR3 totals 15 residues. Germline V gene lookup returns CDR1 SGHTA and CDR2 FQGTGA. For the CDR3, the DNA is TGTGCCAGCAGCTCATCTCCAGGGGGCGGAACTGAAGCTTTCTTT. It encodes CASSSSPGGGTEAFF.

V usage is TRBV6-1 and J usage is TRBJ2-7, with 8 bases fitting TRBD1. CDR1 MNHNS and CDR2 SASEGT come from the germline V gene. There are 14 residues in the CDR3. V lost 6 bases to trimming and J lost 5 bases; unmatched junction nucleotides: 9. CDR3 region: CASSRSGQDHEQYF. CDR3 DNA sequence: TGTGCCAGCAGCCGATCGGGACAGGACCACGAGCAGTACTTC.

In its sample, this clonotype was seen a few times. The chain has TRBV19 and TRBJ1-1; TRBD1 agrees at 9 bases. V dropped 10 bases and J dropped 3; count of bases not matched to a gene: 9. This CDR3 comprises 14 residues. Germline CDR1 LNHDA, CDR2 SQIVND (reference sequence). CDR3 region: CATRQGGIDTEAFF. The CDR3 nucleotides are TGTGCCACCAGACAGGGGGGCATCGACACTGAAGCTTTCTTT.

This clonotype was counted a few times. J is TRBJ1-2 and V is TRBV24-1; 11 nucleotides align to TRBD1. This CDR3 is 14 amino acids long. Germline V lookup: CDR1 KGHDR, CDR2 SFDVKD. J was trimmed by 6 bases and V by 4 bases; bases with no gene match: 3. The CDR3 reads CATSDRGQGDGYTF. The CDR3 coding sequence is TGTGCCACCAGTGACCGGGGACAGGGGGATGGCTACACCTTC.

The rearrangement links TRBV20-1 to TRBJ2-1; 8 bases line up with TRBD2. The CDR3 runs 14 residues. CDR1 DFQATT and CDR2 SNEGSKA come from the germline V gene (reference sequence). J lost 3 bases, V lost 1 base, and 2 bases had no gene match. CDR3 sequence reads: CSARGGLDYNEQFF. CDR3 nucleotides: TGCAGTGCTAGAGGGGGACTAGACTACAATGAGCAGTTCTTC.

The chain is built from TRBV7-9 and TRBJ2-7, with a possible D match to TRBD1 (6 bases). Deletions cut 5 bases from V and 6 bases from J, with 20 bases between. CDR3 length equals 15 residues. The germline V gene has CDR1 SEHNR and CDR2 FQNEAQ (reference sequence). CDR3 sequence: CASSATPQGRGEQYF. Here the CDR3 DNA reads TGTGCCAGCAGCGCTACTCCTCAGGGGAGAGGCGAGCAGTACTTC.

The V call is TRBV7-2, the J call TRBJ2-5, with a tentative D call TRBD2 (6 bases). V was pared by 0 bases and J by 1 base, with 15 bases between. This CDR3 comprises 17 residues. Looked up from germline, CDR1 is SGHTA and CDR2 is FQGNSA. Here the CDR3 reads CASSLARGGVGQETQYF. The CDR3 DNA follows: TGTGCCAGCAGCTTAGCCCGGGGCGGGGTTGGCCAAGAGACCCAGTACTTC.

The chain recombines TRBV5-6 with TRBJ1-1, with unresolved D. The CDR3 length is 11 residues. The V gene's germline CDR1 is SGHDT and CDR2 YYEEEE. V was pared by 6 bases and J by 7 bases, with 10 bases between. In DNA, the CDR3 is TGTGCCAGCACGAGGTGGGGTGAAGCTTTCTTT. Amino acids: CASTRWGEAFF.

This clonotype was detected a few times. The J gene is TRBJ2-3, the V gene TRBV20-1, with 9 bases matching TRBD2. The germline V gene has CDR1 DFQATT and CDR2 SNEGSKA (reference sequence). The junction had 6 bases not matched to a gene; V was cut back by 2 bases and J by 0 bases. The CDR3 has 16 amino acids. The CDR3 DNA sequence: TGCAGTGCTAGACCCGCGGGGGGGACGAGCACAGATACGCAGTATTTT. Amino acid sequence: CSARPAGGTSTDTQYF.